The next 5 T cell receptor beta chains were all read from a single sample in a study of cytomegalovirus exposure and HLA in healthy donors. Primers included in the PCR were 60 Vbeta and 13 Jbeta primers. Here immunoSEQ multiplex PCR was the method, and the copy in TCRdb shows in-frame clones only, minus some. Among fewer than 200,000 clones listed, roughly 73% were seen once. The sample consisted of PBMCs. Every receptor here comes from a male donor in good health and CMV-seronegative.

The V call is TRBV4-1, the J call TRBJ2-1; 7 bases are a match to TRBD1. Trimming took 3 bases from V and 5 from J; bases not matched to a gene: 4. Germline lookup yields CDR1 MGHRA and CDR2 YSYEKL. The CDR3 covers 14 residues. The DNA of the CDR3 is TGCGCCAGCAGCCAGTGGGACAGTGACAATGAGCAGTTCTTC. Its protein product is CASSQWDSDNEQFF.

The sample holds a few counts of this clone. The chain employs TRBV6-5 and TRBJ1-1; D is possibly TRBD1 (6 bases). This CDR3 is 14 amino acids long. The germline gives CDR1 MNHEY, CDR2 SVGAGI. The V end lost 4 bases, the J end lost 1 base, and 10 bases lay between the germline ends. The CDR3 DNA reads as TGTGCCAGCAGTTTGGGACACCAGAACACTGAAGCTTTCTTT. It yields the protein CASSLGHQNTEAFF.

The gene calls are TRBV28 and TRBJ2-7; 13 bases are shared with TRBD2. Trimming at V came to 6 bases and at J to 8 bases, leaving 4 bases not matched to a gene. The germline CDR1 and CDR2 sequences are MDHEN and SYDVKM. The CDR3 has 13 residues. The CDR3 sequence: CASRWTSGSKQYF. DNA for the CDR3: TGTGCCAGCAGATGGACTAGCGGGAGCAAGCAGTACTTC. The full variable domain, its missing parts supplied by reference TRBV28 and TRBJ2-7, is DVKVTQSSRYLVKRTGEKVFLECVQDMDHENMFWYRQDPGLGLRLIYFSYDVKMKEKGDIPEGYSVSREKKERFSLILESASTNQTSMYLCASRWTSGSKQYFGPGTRLTVT.

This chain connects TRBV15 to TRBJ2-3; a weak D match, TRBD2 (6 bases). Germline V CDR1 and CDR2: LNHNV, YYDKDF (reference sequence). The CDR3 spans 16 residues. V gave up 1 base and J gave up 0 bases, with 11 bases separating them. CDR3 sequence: CATSRVGGPSTDTQYF. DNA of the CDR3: TGTGCCACCAGCAGAGTAGGAGGGCCGAGCACAGATACGCAGTATTTT.

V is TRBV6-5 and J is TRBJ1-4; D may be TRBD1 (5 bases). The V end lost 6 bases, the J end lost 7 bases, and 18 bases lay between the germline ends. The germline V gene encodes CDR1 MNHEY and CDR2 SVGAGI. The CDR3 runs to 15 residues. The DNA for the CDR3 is TGTGCCAGCAGGGCTCCAAAGGCCGGGGGTGAAAAACTGTTTTTT. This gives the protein CASRAPKAGGEKLFF.